This T cell receptor beta chain was sequenced in a study of T cell repertoires in cytomegalovirus infection. Study-level results: HLA-C-restricted CMV clonotypes gave the most frequent clonotype in two of eight donors.

To note about this clonotype: Its antigen is undetermined.

TCRdb processed the reads anew with MiXCR; each CDR3 protein has one entry. The sample has about 360,000 distinct CDR3 sequences; less than 20% are singletons. This CDR3 has 16 amino acids. J gave up 3 bases and V 5 bases, and 8 bases lay outside the gene matches. The V gene's germline CDR1 is LGHDT and CDR2 YNNKEL (reference sequence). Sequencing input: PBMCs. The sequence was collected from a human donor in good health (CMV status not recorded). Some clones in this sample may be carry-over from other donors' samples. The rearrangement joins TRBV3-1 to TRBJ2-2, with TRBD1 identical over 8 bases. The CDR3 is CASSTRGQGYTGELFF. CDR3 nucleotide sequence: TGTGCCAGCAGCACCCGCGGACAGGGCTACACCGGGGAGCTGTTTTTT.